This T cell receptor beta chain emerged from a study of T-cell reconstitution after alpha-beta-depleted transplantation in children. Study outcomes and limitations: After transplant, at about two months, alpha-beta T cells were reportedly derived from several hundred expanded graft clones. Newly produced T cells mostly accounted for T-cell counts and diversity one year post-transplant.

Comments on this clonotype: Its specificity is not known.

Preparation of the TCRbeta library used unique molecular identifiers. From the PCR reads, TCRdb called clonotypes with MiXCR, one entry per CDR3 protein. The sample has over 200,000 distinct CDR3 sequences, about 15% seen once. The CDR3 has 15 residues. V dropped 2 bases and J dropped 2 bases, with 11 bases sitting between them. Germline V gives CDR1 SGHTA, CDR2 FQGNSA. The sample here was PBMCs, mostly from graft donor cells, taken 360 days after TCRalphabeta/CD19-depleted stem cell transplant. The chain joins TRBV7-2 to TRBJ2-3, with unresolved D. The origin of this receptor is a male patient aged 2-9 years who had a stem cell transplant for acute lymphoblastic leukemia, so the T cells may come from the graft donor. CDR3 sequence (DNA): TGTGCCAGCAGCTTACCGGCGAGCGCCACAGATACGCAGTATTTT. Residues: CASSLPASATDTQYF.